This T cell receptor (beta chain) derives from a study of T cell responses to AZD1222 COVID-19 vaccine (dated by TCRdb to the early 2020s). The study in broad terms: AZD1222 recipients whose second dose came at about 4 weeks and those whose second dose came at about 12 weeks were combined into one group, since spike-specific TCR depth and breadth did not differ between the two schedules. A total of more than 230 trial participants underwent TCR sequencing, of whom roughly 210 had received two doses of AZD1222 and 26 had received two doses of the MenACWY control vaccine. Enrollment into the trials was organized by age into subgroups of 18-55, 56-69 and 70-plus years, and those subgroups contained about 160, 30 and 59 TCR-sequenced participants, respectively. General study outcomes and caveats: Conclusions about previously exposed vaccinees are limited, since just six or seven AZD1222 recipients were seropositive for SARS-CoV-2 at baseline. CD4 TCRs associated with the vaccine covered the entire spike protein, and the dominant responses were in regions 160-218 and 743-854. A significant rise in spike-specific TCR breadth and depth was observed after two AZD1222 doses relative to day 0 and relative to MenACWY recipients. No day 14 peak-response samples were available, so repertoires were characterized only after the peak T cell response. Participants were mostly white British, with more females than males. The authors suggested clonal diversity may have been underestimated. Epitopes outside the regions mutated in the B.1.351 and B.1.1.7 variants were reportedly recognized by nearly half of the unique spike-specific TCRs. In the small 56-69-year group, the increase in depth fell short of significance, most likely because of low power.

For this clone: Its antigen is unknown. No per-base quality is available; no much larger clone lies one base away.

The CDR3 regions of human TCRbeta chains were analyzed by immunosequencing. Regarding the original processing steps: TCRs in the repertoires were compared against a reference library of SARS-CoV-2-specific TCRs that had been generated with the MIRA antigen-specificity platform. Breadth was defined as the fraction of unique TCRs that were SARS-CoV-2-associated. Depth was defined as the fraction of total T cells that were SARS-CoV-2-associated. Each spike-specific TCR was assigned to its reactive spike region and to a CD4 or CD8 class using the MIRA data. Log10-transformed breadth and depth values were compared by one-way ANOVA with Sidak's multiple comparisons tests. Entries here come from immuneACCESS through TCRdb and include only in-frame sequences with V and J called. Some clones fail to appear in such tables; in the studies checked, an unresolved V gene covers under half of the shortfall, and the cause of the remainder is unknown. The V and J calls and clone size were taken over from that table, and D and trimming were inferred from the DNA. This sample has 59,000 or so clones in its table, and approximately 79% of those were observed once. The ten largest clones take up about 10% of the sample.

Taken with the paper, the label for time point translates to: baseline before first vaccination. Vaccinee samples were obtained from the UK trials COV001 and COV002, which included a single-blind randomized controlled phase 2/3 trial of AZD1222 (ChAdOx1 nCoV-19) in healthy adults. Trial participant PBMC samples were collected at day 0 and day 28 after the second dose for TCRbeta chain sequencing. Sequencing was performed on peripheral blood, taken on day 0 of AZD1222 vaccination. The TCR comes from an adult in good health.

DNA sequence: TGCGCCAGCAGTGAGTTGATGGGGACAGGGGAGGAGTATGGCTACACCTTC. This sequence encodes CASSELMGTGEEYGYTF. The chain employs TRBV10-2 and TRBJ1-2, and 10 junction bases match TRBD1. From the cysteine through the phenylalanine, the CDR3 covers 17 amino acids. Of the read, only the CDR3 DNA is kept; its 51 bases are in frame from base 1. Per the germline V gene, WSHSY is the CDR1 and SAAADI is the CDR2. Germline trimming amounts to 1 base on V and 5 bases on J, with 10 as the count of junction bases outside the gene matches.